This T cell receptor (beta chain) was profiled in a study of identical twins. Overall study findings and caveats: Out-of-frame alpha sequences shared by twins were enriched for low generation probability. A lower insertion count was a feature of abundant cord blood beta clonotypes, with no such feature in memory repertoires.

A template switching step contributed a universal primer site, while unique molecular identifiers were present in the cDNA. TCRdb re-derived calls from the 5' RACE reads in MiXCR, one entry per CDR3 protein. The table lists 350,000 to 600,000 distinct CDR3 sequences, 13% to 15% of them singletons. A remark on this clonotype: Its specificity is not known.

Germline V gene lookup returns CDR1 MDHEN and CDR2 SYDVKM. The V and J ends lost 4 bases and 1 base, in that order; junction bases with no gene match: 6. The CDR3 is made up of 15 amino acids. The same sample was also used in a study of yellow fever vaccine responses in identical twins.

The rearrangement links TRBV28 to TRBJ2-7, with TRBD1 matching 8 bases. This clonotype originated in a woman aged 18-35 years in good health. Source material: CD4+ T cells sorted from blood. The CDR3 sequence: CASSYARTGSYEQYF. CDR3 nucleotide sequence: TGTGCCAGCAGTTACGCGAGGACAGGGTCCTACGAGCAGTACTTC.